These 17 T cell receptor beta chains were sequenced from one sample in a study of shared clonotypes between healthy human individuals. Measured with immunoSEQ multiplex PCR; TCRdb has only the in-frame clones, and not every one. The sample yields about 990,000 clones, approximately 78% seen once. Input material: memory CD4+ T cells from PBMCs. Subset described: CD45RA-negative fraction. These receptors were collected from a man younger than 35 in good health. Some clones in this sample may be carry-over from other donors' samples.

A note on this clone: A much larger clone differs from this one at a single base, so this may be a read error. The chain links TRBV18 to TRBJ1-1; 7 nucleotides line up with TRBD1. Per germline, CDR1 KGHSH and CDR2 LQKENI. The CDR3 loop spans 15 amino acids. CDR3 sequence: CAGSPPQGVHTEAFF. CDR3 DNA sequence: TGTGCCGGCTCACCACCGCAGGGGGTCCACACTGAAGCTTTCTTT.

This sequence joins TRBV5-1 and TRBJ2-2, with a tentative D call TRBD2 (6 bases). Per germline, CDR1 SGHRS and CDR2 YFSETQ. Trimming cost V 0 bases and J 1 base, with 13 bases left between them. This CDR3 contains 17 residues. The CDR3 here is CASSLGIAARNTGELFF. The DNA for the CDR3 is TGCGCCAGCAGCTTGGGGATAGCGGCGAGGAACACCGGGGAGCTGTTTTTT.

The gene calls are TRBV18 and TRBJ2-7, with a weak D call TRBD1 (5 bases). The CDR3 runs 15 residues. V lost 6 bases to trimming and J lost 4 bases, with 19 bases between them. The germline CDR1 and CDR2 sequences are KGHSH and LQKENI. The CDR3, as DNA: TGTGCCAGCTCCGTAAGCCCGGACATCACGTACGAGCAGTACTTC. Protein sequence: CASSVSPDITYEQYF.

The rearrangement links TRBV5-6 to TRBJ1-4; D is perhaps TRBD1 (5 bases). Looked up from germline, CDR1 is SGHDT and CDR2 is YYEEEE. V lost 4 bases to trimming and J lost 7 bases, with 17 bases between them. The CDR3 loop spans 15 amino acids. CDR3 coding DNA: TGTGCCAGCAGCAAAATTCCCAGGGTGGGTGAAAAACTGTTTTTT. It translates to CASSKIPRVGEKLFF. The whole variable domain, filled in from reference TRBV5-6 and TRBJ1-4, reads DAGVTQSPTHLIKTRGQQVTLRCSPKSGHDTVSWYQQALGQGPQFIFQYYEEEERQRGNFPDRFSGHQFPNYSSELNVNALLLGDSALYLCASSKIPRVGEKLFFGSGTQLSVL.

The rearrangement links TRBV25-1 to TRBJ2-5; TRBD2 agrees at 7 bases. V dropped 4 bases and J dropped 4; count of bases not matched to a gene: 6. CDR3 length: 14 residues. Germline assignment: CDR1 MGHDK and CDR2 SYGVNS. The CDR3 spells CASSAAGVGETQYF. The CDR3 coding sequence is TGTGCCAGCAGTGCCGCGGGGGTGGGAGAGACCCAGTACTTC.

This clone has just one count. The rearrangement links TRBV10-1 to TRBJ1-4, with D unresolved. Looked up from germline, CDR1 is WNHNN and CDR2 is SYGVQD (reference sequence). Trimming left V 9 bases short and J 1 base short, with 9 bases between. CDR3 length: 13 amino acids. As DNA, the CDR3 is TGCGCCAGTCTGTTAGTAACTAATGAAAAACTGTTTTTT. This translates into CASLLVTNEKLFF.

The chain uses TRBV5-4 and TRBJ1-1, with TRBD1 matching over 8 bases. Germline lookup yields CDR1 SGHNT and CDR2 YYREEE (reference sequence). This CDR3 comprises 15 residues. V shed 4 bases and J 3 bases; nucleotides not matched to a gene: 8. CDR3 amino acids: CASSKRQGRDTEAFF. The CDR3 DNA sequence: TGTGCCAGCAGCAAACGACAGGGGAGGGACACTGAAGCTTTCTTT.

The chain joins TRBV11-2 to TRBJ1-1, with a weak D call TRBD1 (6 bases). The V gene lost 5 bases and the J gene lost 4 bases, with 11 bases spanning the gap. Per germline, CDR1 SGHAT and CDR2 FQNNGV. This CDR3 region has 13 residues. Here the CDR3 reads CASSLGGITEAFF. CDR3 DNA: TGTGCCAGCAGCCTAGGGGGGATCACTGAAGCTTTCTTT.

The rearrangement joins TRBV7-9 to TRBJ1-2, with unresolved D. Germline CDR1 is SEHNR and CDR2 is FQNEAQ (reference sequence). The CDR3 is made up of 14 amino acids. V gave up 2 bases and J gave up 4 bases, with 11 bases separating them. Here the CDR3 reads CASSLPSESYGYTF. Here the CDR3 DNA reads TGTGCCAGCAGCTTACCGAGCGAGTCCTATGGCTACACCTTC. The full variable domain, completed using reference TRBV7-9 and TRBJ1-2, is DTGVSQNPRHKITKRGQNVTFRCDPISEHNRLYWYRQTLGQGPEFLTYFQNEAQLEKSRLLSDRFSAERPKGSFSTLEIQRTEQGDSAMYLCASSLPSESYGYTFGSGTRLTVV.

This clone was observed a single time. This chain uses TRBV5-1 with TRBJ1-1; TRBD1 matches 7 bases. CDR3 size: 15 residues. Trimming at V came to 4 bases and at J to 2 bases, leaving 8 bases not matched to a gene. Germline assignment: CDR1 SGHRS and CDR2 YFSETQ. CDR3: CASSISGQDNTEAFF. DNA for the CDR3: TGCGCCAGCAGCATATCAGGACAGGATAACACTGAAGCTTTCTTT.

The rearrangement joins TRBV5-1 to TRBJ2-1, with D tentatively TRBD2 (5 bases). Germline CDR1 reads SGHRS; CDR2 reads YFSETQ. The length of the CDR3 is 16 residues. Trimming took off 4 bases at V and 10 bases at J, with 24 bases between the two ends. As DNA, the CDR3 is TGCGCCAGCAGCGAAATCCCGGGATTAAATGTAGGAGAGCAGTTCTTC. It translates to CASSEIPGLNVGEQFF.

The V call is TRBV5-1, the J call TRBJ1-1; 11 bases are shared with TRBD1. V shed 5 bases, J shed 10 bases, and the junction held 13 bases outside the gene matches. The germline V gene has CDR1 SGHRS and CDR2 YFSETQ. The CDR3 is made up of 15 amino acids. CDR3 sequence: CASRASGTGGYGAFF. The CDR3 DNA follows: TGCGCCAGCAGGGCCTCCGGGACAGGGGGTTATGGAGCTTTCTTT.

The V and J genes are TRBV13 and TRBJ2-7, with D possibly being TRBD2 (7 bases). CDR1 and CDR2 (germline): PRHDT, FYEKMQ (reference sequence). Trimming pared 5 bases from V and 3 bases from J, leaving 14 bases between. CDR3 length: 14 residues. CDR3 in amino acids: CASSLWGGGYEQYF. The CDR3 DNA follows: TGTGCCAGCAGCCTTTGGGGAGGGGGCTACGAGCAGTACTTC.

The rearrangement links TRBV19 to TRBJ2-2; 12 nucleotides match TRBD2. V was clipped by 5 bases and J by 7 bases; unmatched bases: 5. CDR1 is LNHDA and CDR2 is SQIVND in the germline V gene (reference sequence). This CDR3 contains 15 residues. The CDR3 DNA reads TGTGCCAGTAGTCGTAGACTAGCGGGAGTCGGGGAGCTGTTTTTT. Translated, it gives CASSRRLAGVGELFF. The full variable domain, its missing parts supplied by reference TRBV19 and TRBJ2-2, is DGGITQSPKYLFRKEGQNVTLSCEQNLNHDAMYWYRQDPGQGLRLIYYSQIVNDFQKGDIAEGYSVSREKKESFPLTVTSAQKNPTAFYLCASSRRLAGVGELFFGEGSRLTVL.

CDR3 sequence: CAPQVERGNTIYF. As DNA, the CDR3 is TGTGCTCCCCAGGTGGAGCGGGGAAACACCATATATTTT. The chain employs TRBV28 and TRBJ1-3; D gene ambiguous. Germline CDR1 MDHEN, CDR2 SYDVKM. CDR3 length equals 13 residues.

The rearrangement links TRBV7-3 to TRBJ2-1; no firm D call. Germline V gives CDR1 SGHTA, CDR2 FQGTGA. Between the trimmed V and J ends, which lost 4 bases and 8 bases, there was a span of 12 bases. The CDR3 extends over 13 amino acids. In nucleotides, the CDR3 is TGTGCCAGCAGCTCAGATTTATCAGATGAGCAGTTCTTC. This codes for CASSSDLSDEQFF. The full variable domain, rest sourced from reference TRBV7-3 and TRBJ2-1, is GAGVSQTPSNKVTEKGKYVELRCDPISGHTALYWYRQSLGQGPEFLIYFQGTGAADDSGLPNDRFFAVRPEGSVSTLKIQRTERGDSAVYLCASSSDLSDEQFFGPGTRLTVL.

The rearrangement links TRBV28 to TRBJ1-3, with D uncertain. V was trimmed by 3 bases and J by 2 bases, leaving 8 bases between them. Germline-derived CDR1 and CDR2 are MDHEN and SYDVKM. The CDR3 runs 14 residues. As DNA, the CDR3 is TGTGCCAGCAGTTTTTCGGATACTGGAAACACCATATATTTT. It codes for CASSFSDTGNTIYF.